Included here is one TCR beta chain sequence, with context. The specificity of this receptor is unknown. This record belongs to a study of cytomegalovirus exposure and HLA in healthy donors listed by TCRdb under 2017. At the level of the whole study: In an earlier analysis of under 750 of the donors, approximately 300 Gb of sequence data and 95 million to 130 million unique TCR beta sequences from roughly 190 million T cells were reported. Approximately 300 gigabases of sequencing data and around 80 million unique TCR sequences made up an early release that covered 500 to 700 HLA-typed donors. Of the 300 to 500 genotyped donors, 81% were placed in the genetic ancestry cluster associated with self-reported Caucasian donors. The study aimed to test whether signatures of past pathogen exposure could be identified by cataloging public T cell receptors. Using immunosequencing, the study profiled T cell repertoires from some 670 subjects and related those repertoires to cytomegalovirus serostatus. A separate validation cohort of approximately 130 different subjects was used in addition to the approximately 670-subject first cohort. The study combined high-throughput TCR immunosequencing, statistical association of individual TCRs with disease status, and machine learning to predict cytomegalovirus infection status. In a later analysis, previously published TCR beta repertoires from roughly 710 donors were re-analyzed and high-resolution HLA genotyping was added so that TCR occurrence patterns could be studied. Rather than drawing on any new phenotypic data, the later analysis identified candidate immune exposures from TCR beta sequences and the way those sequences occurred across donors. An earlier analysis of approximately 580 of the donors used high-throughput TCR beta sequencing to judge whether each TCR beta V gene segment behaved as functional or pseudogenic. Donor age, sex, ethnicity and CMV serostatus were compiled together with the repertoire data. A later genetic analysis used genome-wide SNP genotypes for about three fifths of the 666 donors, treating that subset as a discovery cohort. Every repertoire in the discovery cohort had been generated on one and the same sequencing platform. HLA typing covered class I and class II loci at four-digit resolution. Typing coverage varied by locus: about 620-630 donors for A, B, C, DRB1 and DQB1; roughly 520 for DQA1; 600 to 610 for DPA1; 450 to 480 for DPB1. Five DR-DQ haplotypes were handled as single units for association and clustering, since linkage in the cohort was strong. On average, around 240,000 unique TCR beta nucleotide sequences were sequenced per donor among about 400 genotyped donors of the cohort, with around 19% of those sequences being non-productive. Beyond this particular receptor, the publication reports: Sequencing depth was assumed to be roughly uniform across donors in the presence/absence analyses, though that assumption may not hold. Strong co-occurrence of HLA alleles, especially DR and DQ, made assigning TCR associations to individual alleles difficult. It was suggested by the authors that the approach could potentially be generalized to other disease states and immunological phenotypes. In a later analysis, TCR association rates were found to vary across HLA loci, with the most associated TCRs seen for DRB1 alleles and the fewest for HLA-C alleles. Cytomegalovirus status was reported to be diagnosed by the classifier with high specificity and sensitivity in both the original and validation cohorts. In an earlier analysis of approximately 590 of the donors, most TCR beta V segments appeared in productive rearrangements about 90% or about 30% of the time, broadly matching IMGT annotations. A later genetic analysis associated a missense DCLRE1C variant with V-gene and J-gene trimming of TCR beta chains, and an independent cohort replicated the association. In a later analysis, HLA-associated TCR beta chains were found to be more clonally expanded and to have lower generation probabilities than equally common non-associated chains. According to a later analysis, parvovirus B19, influenza, CMV and Epstein-Barr virus appeared linked to several top co-occurrence clusters. A group of highly shared sequence variants was considered likely to be a technical artifact of the sequencing pipeline. The earlier analysis of about 600 of the donors excluded some 15 rarely observed V segments, including chromosome 9 orphons, because counts were too low. Most CMV-associated TCR beta chains appeared to be HLA-restricted in a later analysis, and the HLA associations seemed to be driven largely by CMV exposure. Compared with the approximately 670-donor mean, donors in an Asian-associated ancestry cluster had fewer N-insertions in productive TCRs, according to a later genetic analysis. Most TCR sequences were seen in very few donors, while some public TCRs were found in many individuals. Specific HLA alleles were associated with some 15,000 TCR beta sequences at a false discovery rate of 0.05 in a later analysis. The study gave a list of about 170 TCR beta chains associated with cytomegalovirus. A further reported finding was that TCR beta sequences accurately predicted the HLA-A and HLA-B alleles for most subjects in the first cohort. Correlated functional status among segregating V segments might reflect linkage disequilibrium, but an unknown experimental factor could not be ruled out. For the cohort, immune exposure information was limited to CMV serostatus. In vitro tests confirmed that a few of the cytomegalovirus-associated TCR beta chains recognize cytomegalovirus antigens. Because HLA typing was unavailable for some donors at each locus, only the typed subset was used in association tests. This cohort had only TCR beta chains sequenced, and the lack of alpha or paired-chain data limited which features could be detected.

The method behind the library was the immunoSEQ multiplex PCR assay. The multiplex PCR relied on a mix of 60 forward primers for TCR Vbeta segments and 13 reverse primers for TCR Jbeta segments. A multiplex PCR assay on genomic DNA amplified the CDR3 region of rearranged TCR beta genes. The amplified TCR beta libraries were sequenced on the Illumina HiSeq System as 87-base-pair reads. The original methods were these. Across the 500 to 850 repertoires, a later analysis counted tens of millions of unique TCR beta chains, roughly 11 million of which were shared by at least two donors. A nearest-neighbor algorithm error-corrected the raw reads and collapsed the reads into unique sequences, merging closely related sequences to remove PCR and sequencing errors. V, D and J gene segments were assigned by aligning CDR3 sequences to IMGT reference sequences. For a sequence to be retained, a match of at least six nucleotides to both a V gene segment and a J gene segment was required. Rearrangements were called productive when the CDR3 lacked stop codons and stayed in frame with V and J; all others were non-productive. CDR3 was defined according to IMGT convention as the region running from the second conserved V-encoded cysteine to the conserved J-encoded phenylalanine. The earlier analysis of about 590 of the donors excluded sequences that lacked an unambiguous match to a single V gene segment. An earlier analysis of almost 600 of the donors classified V segments as functional when productive rearrangements were above 56.7% and as segregating when the standard deviation between donors was above 5%. A statistical classification framework was developed to diagnose cytomegalovirus status using the catalog of TCR beta chain sequences. In a later analysis, V and J genes were assigned by comparing TCR nucleotide sequences against IMGT/GENE-DB human TR gene sequences. Using the TCRdist pipeline, a later analysis assigned CDR3 sequences along with most-parsimonious VDJ recombination scenarios. In a later analysis, every TCR beta chain was defined by the combination of its CDR3 amino acid sequence and its V-gene family, and reads without a unique V-gene family were dropped. A later analysis removed 450 to 600 highly shared, low-generation-probability nucleotide sequences to deal with suspected cross-contamination and a sequencing artifact. In a later analysis, a clonal expansion index was calculated for each public chain from normalized within-repertoire ranks of inferred template counts. A later analysis computed generation probabilities with a VDJ recombination model fitted to out-of-frame rearrangements, and checked the results against IGoR. A later analysis scored TCR-TCR, TCR-HLA and TCR-CMV co-occurrence with hypergeometric tests, applying a repertoire-size bias correction to TCR pairs. In a later analysis, false discovery rates were estimated by permuting HLA or CMV assignments 20 times. In a later analysis, co-occurring TCRs were grouped using DBSCAN, and TCRdist sequence similarity was added for clustering within HLA-allele-positive subsets. Repertoires with fewer than 30,000 or more than 120,000 public chains, plus five repertoires with anomalous nucleotide sharing, were excluded from co-occurrence clustering. The table comes from immuneACCESS by way of TCRdb, which keeps in-frame sequences with V and J called. Part of the clones is missing from these tables; in studies checked, under half for an unresolved V gene and the rest for unknown reasons. V and J calls and clone size are given by that table; D and trimming were obtained from the DNA. The sample table on file contains 110,000 to 150,000 clones. Under 3.5% of the sample belongs to the ten largest clones.

The cohort was made up of about 670 healthy bone marrow donors. At the time of sampling, every cohort member was nominally healthy, though immune exposures that went unrecorded were likely present. The donor tested CMV seronegative and was one of the 352 seronegative cohort members. A peripheral blood sample was provided by each donor, and peripheral blood mononuclear cells were used for TCR beta sequencing. The Qiagen DNeasy Blood Extraction Kit was used to extract genomic DNA from the blood cell samples. The receptor was derived from a man between 40 and 49 years old in good health and CMV-seronegative. The sequencing sample was made of PBMCs.

The nucleotide sequence reads TGCGCCAGCAGCGCTACTAGCGGGCGGATTACCGGGGAGCTGTTTTTT. Translated, it gives CASSATSGRITGELFF. The chain is made from TRBV5-1 and TRBJ2-2; 9 central bases correspond to TRBD2. Compared with germline, V lacks 4 bases and J lacks 5 bases; bases without a gene match: 9. The CDR3, cysteine through phenylalanine, is 16 amino acids long. Only CDR3 DNA is held: 48 bases, read in frame from base 1. CDR1 and CDR2, looked up from the germline V gene, are SGHRS and YFSETQ.